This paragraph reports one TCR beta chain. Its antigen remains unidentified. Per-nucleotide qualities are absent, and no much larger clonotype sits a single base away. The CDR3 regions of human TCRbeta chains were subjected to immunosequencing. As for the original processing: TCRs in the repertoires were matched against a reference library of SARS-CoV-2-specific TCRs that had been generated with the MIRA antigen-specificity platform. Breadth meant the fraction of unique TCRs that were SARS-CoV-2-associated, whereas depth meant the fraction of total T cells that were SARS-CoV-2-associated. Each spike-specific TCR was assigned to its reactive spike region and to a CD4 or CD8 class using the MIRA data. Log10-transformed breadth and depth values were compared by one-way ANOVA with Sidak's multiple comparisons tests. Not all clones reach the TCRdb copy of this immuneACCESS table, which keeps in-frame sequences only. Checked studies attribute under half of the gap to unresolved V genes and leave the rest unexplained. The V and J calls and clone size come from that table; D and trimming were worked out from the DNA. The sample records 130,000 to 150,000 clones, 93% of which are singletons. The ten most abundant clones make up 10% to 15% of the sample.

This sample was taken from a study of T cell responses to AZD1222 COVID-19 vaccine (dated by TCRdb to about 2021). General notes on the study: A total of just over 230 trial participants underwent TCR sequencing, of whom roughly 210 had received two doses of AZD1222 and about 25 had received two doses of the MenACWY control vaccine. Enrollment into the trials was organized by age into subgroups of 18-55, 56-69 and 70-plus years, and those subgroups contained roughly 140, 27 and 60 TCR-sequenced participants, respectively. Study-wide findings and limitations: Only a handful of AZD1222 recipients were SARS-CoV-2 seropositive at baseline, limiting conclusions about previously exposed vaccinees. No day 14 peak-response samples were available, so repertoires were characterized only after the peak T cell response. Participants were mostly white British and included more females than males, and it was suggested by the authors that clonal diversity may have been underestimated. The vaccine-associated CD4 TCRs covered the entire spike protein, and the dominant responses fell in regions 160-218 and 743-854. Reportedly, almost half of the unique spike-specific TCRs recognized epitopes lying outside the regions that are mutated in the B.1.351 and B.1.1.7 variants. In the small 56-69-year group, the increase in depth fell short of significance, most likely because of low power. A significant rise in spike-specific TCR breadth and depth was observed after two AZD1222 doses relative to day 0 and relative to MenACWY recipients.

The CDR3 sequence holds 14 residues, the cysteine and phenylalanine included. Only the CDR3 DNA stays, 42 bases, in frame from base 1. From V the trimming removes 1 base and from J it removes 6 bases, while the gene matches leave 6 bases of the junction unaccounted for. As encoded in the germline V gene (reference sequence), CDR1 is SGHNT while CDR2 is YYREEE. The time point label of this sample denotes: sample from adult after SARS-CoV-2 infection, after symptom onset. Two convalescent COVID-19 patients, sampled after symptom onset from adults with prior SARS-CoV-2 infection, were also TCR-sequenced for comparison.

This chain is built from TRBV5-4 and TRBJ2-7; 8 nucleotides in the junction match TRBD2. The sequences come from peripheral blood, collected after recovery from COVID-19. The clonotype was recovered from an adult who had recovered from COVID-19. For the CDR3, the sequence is CASSLWTSKGEQYF. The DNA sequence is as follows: TGTGCCAGCAGCTTGTGGACTAGCAAAGGCGAGCAGTACTTC. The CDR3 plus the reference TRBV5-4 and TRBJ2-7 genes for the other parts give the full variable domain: ETGVTQSPTHLIKTRGQQVTLRCSSQSGHNTVSWYQQALGQGPQFIFQYYREEENGRGNFPPRFSGLQFPNYSSELNVNALELDDSALYLCASSLWTSKGEQYFGPGTRLTVT.